Following are 4 T cell receptor beta chains from one sample sequenced in a study of glioma-infiltrating T cells. Amplification of TCR alpha and beta CDR3 regions from RNA used iRepertoire nested multiplex PCR. Via MiXCR, TCRdb re-called the multiplex PCR reads, giving one row per CDR3 protein. The sample lists roughly 100,000 distinct CDR3 sequences, 25% to 30% occurring once. Material: glioma tissue, nonneoplastic brain tissue, or PBMCs (not recorded which). These TCRs come from a human donor with low-grade glioma or glioblastoma, undergoing nonglioma brain surgery, or in good health (not recorded which).

The V call is TRBV3-1, the J call TRBJ1-2, with TRBD1 identical over 10 bases. The V gene end was trimmed by 4 bases and the J gene end by 7 bases; junction bases not matched to a gene: 9. This CDR3 contains 15 residues. In germline, CDR1 is LGHDT, CDR2 YNNKEL (reference sequence). CDR3 residues: CASSLTDRGRIGYTF. The CDR3 DNA is TGTGCCAGCAGCCTAACCGACAGGGGGCGAATTGGCTACACCTTC.

This clonotype was seen repeatedly, ten times or more. The rearrangement links TRBV28 to TRBJ2-3, with D maybe TRBD1 (7 bases). V dropped 6 bases and J dropped 2 bases, with 15 bases sitting between them. The CDR3 loop spans 15 amino acids. Germline lookup yields CDR1 MDHEN and CDR2 SYDVKM. The CDR3 is CASRGGGENTDTQYF. The CDR3 coding sequence is TGTGCCAGCAGAGGGGGCGGGGAGAACACAGATACGCAGTATTTT. Full variable domain (remainder filled in from reference TRBV28 and TRBJ2-3): DVKVTQSSRYLVKRTGEKVFLECVQDMDHENMFWYRQDPGLGLRLIYFSYDVKMKEKGDIPEGYSVSREKKERFSLILESASTNQTSMYLCASRGGGENTDTQYFGPGTRLTVL.

V and J are TRBV5-1 and TRBJ2-5, with TRBD1 as a possible D gene (5 bases). V lost 2 bases and J 5 bases, leaving 10 bases between the germline ends. The V gene's germline CDR1 is SGHRS and CDR2 YFSETQ. The CDR3 is 13 residues long. The CDR3 nucleotides read TGCGCCAGCAGCTTTGCGACAGATGAGACCCAGTACTTC. Translation gives CASSFATDETQYF.

Note on this clonotype: A much larger clone sits a single nucleotide away, making a read error possible. Here the CDR3 reads CASTTEGLGSYQQYF. CDR3 sequence (DNA): TGTGCCAGCACCACCGAAGGCCTAGGCTCCTACCAGCAGTACTTC. The chain joins TRBV6-2 or TRBV6-3 to TRBJ2-7; D is uncertain. The CDR3 loop spans 15 amino acids. Per germline, CDR1 MNHEY and CDR2 SVGEGT.